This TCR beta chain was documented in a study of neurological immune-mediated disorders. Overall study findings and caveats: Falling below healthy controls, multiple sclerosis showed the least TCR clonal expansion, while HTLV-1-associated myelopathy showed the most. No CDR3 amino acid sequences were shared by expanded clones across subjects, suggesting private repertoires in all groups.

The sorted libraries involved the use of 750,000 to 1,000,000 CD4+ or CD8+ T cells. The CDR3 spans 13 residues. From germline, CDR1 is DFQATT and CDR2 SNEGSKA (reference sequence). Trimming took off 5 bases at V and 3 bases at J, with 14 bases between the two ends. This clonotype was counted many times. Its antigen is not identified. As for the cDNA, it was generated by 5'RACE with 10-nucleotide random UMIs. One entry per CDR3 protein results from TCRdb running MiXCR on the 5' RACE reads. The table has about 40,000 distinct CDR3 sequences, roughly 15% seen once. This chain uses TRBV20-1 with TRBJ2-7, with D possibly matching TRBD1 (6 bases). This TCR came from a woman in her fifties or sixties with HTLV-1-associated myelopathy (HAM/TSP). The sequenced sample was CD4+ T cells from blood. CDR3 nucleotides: TGCAGTGCTTCGGGCCTGGGACACTACGAGCAGTACTTC. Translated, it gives CSASGLGHYEQYF.